This T cell receptor (beta chain) was recovered during a study of blood T cell repertoires in COVID-19. This clone showed up just a few times. Germline V CDR1 and CDR2: LNHNV, YYDKDF (reference sequence). V shed 4 bases, J shed 7 bases, and the junction held 8 bases outside the gene matches. The CDR3 consists of 15 residues. This table comes from immunoSEQ multiplex PCR, and its TCRdb copy is limited to in-frame clones, with some not included. The data hold 110,000 to 150,000 clones, with 70% to 85% observed a single time. The sequencing input was peripheral blood. This chain joins TRBV15 and TRBJ2-1; 9 bases line up with TRBD1. This clonotype originated in a woman aged 80 or over in a cohort sampled during active or convalescent COVID-19. CDR3 amino acids: CATSIPGQGGNEQFF. The CDR3 DNA follows: TGTGCCACCAGCATCCCGGGACAGGGCGGGAATGAGCAGTTCTTC.